Listed below are T cell receptor beta chains from one sample, sequenced in a study of CD8+CD57+ T cells in acquired aplastic anemia. TCRdb fed the reads into MiXCR, producing one record per CDR3 protein. Found here are around 250,000 distinct CDR3 sequences, 70% to 85% of them singletons; the top ten hold 42%. Sequencing was done on a sample of sorted CD4+, CD8+, or CD8+CD57+ T cells (not recorded which) from PBMCs. The source of these receptors is a human donor with aplastic anemia. Both conserved end residues are part of each CDR3. D genes are given only for firm matches. Part of the rows lack a size; the others show once, few, many or a class for expanded clones.

-,once,TRBJ2-3,TRBV24-1,TGTGCCACCAGTGATAAGCACGAGGATACGCAGTATTTT,CATSDKHEDTQYF
TRBD1,once,TRBJ1-2,TRBV20-1,TGCAGTGCTAGTTCGGGACAGGACTATGGCTACACCTTC,CSASSGQDYGYTF
TRBD1,-,TRBJ2-7,TRBV5-4,TGTGCCAGCAGCCTGGGAGTGACAGGGGACGAGCAGTACTTC,CASSLGVTGDEQYF
-,few,TRBJ2-1,TRBV25-1,TGTGCCAGCAGTGACGGGATAGGCTCCTACAATGAGCAGTTCTTC,CASSDGIGSYNEQFF
TRBD1,-,TRBJ2-1,TRBV12-3/TRBV12-4,TGTGCCAGCAGCTTGGGGACAGGGTGGTCCTACAATGAGCAGTTCTTC,CASSLGTGWSYNEQFF
-,-,TRBJ2-1,TRBV9,TGTGCCAGCAGCGTAGCGTCCGATACGCAGTATGTTGAGTTCTTC,CASSVASDTQYVEFF
TRBD2,-,TRBJ2-7,TRBV20-1,TGCGGTGGACTAGTAAGCTCCTACGAGCAGTACTTT,CGGLVSSYEQYF
TRBD1,-,TRBJ1-1,TRBV29-1,TGCAGCGTGCAGGGACAGGCAACCACTGAAGCTTTCTTT,CSVQGQATTEAFF
-,-,TRBJ1-6,TRBV15,TGTGCCACCGGGCCGGACCACGGGTCACCCCTCCACTTT,CATGPDHGSPLHF
-,few,TRBJ2-4,TRBV10-3,TGTGCCATCAGTGGTTACCTAGCCAAAAACATTCAGTACTTC,CAISGYLAKNIQYF
TRBD1,-,TRBJ2-3,TRBV5-6,TGTGCCAGCAGCCGATCGGACAGGACCTACACAGATACGCAGTATTTT,CASSRSDRTYTDTQYF
-,-,TRBJ2-2,TRBV7-9,TGTGCCAGCAGCTTGGGACTGGGCACCGGGGAGCTGTTTTTT,CASSLGLGTGELFF
-,-,TRBJ2-7,TRBV11-3,TGTGCCAGCAGCGTAGATCTGCCCGGACTCTACGAGCAGTACTTC,CASSVDLPGLYEQYF
-,-,TRBJ2-5,TRBV11-2,TGTGCCAGCAGCAGAACCGGGGGCGAAGAGACCCAGTACTTC,CASSRTGGEETQYF
-,-,TRBJ2-5,TRBV11-3,TGTGCCAGCAGCTTCTATCTGACAGCCCAGTACTTC,CASSFYLTAQYF
-,-,TRBJ2-7,TRBV7-8,TGTGCCAGCAGCTCCGTCCCACGCGCCGGGCAAGAGTCCTTC,CASSSVPRAGQESF
TRBD2,-,TRBJ2-7,TRBV11-3,TGTGCCAGCAGCCCAGAGGGAGGGAAGGGCTCCTACGAGCAGTACTTC,CASSPEGGKGSYEQYF
-,once,TRBJ1-1,TRBV5-5,TGTGCCAGCAGCTCATGGGAGGGAGGGAACACTGAAGCTTTCTTT,CASSSWEGGNTEAFF
-,-,TRBJ2-3,TRBV9,TGTGCCAGCAGGTCGGAGTACACGAATACACAGTATTTT,CASRSEYTNTQYF
-,-,TRBJ2-6,TRBV2,TGTGCCAGCGGCGACGCGGGTACAGATACGCCCAATTTTGGCACTTTC,CASGDAGTDTPNFGTF
-,-,TRBJ2-3,TRBV7-2,TGTGCCAGCAGCGCCGGGAGTAGTCGAAAAGATACGCAGTATTTT,CASSAGSSRKDTQYF
-,-,TRBJ2-1,TRBV5-4,TGCGCCAGCAGCCAAGCAGGAGGGCAGCAGTTCTTC,CASSQAGGQQFF
-,-,TRBJ2-3,TRBV9,TGTGCCAGCAGCGTAGAGGTTCCAGATACGCAGTATTTT,CASSVEVPDTQYF
-,-,TRBJ2-1,TRBV7-8,TGTGCCAGCAGTATAGCGAGCGGACCCGATACTGAGCATTTCTTC,CASSIASGPDTEHFF
TRBD2,many,TRBJ2-1,TRBV27,TGTGCCAGCAGTTCAAGCGGGGGGGCGCGAAGATACGAGCAGTTCTTC,CASSSSGGARRYEQFF
-,-,TRBJ2-6,TRBV15,TGTGCCACCAGCTCAACAGGTAGTTACGGGACCAACGTTCTGGCTTTC,CATSSTGSYGTNVLAF
-,-,TRBJ1-6,TRBV7-2,TGTGCCAGCAGCTTAGCGGGAGGCGGCTATAAGCAGTCCCTCCACTTT,CASSLAGGGYKQSLHF
-,-,TRBJ1-6,TRBV7-2,TGTGCCAGCAGACGGACGGTTTACTCACCCCTCCACTTT,CASRRTVYSPLHF
-,-,TRBJ2-4,TRBV9,TGTGCCAGCGGAGGGGCTGGGAACATTCGGTCGTCCGAAAACATTCAGTACTTC,CASGGAGNIRSSENIQYF